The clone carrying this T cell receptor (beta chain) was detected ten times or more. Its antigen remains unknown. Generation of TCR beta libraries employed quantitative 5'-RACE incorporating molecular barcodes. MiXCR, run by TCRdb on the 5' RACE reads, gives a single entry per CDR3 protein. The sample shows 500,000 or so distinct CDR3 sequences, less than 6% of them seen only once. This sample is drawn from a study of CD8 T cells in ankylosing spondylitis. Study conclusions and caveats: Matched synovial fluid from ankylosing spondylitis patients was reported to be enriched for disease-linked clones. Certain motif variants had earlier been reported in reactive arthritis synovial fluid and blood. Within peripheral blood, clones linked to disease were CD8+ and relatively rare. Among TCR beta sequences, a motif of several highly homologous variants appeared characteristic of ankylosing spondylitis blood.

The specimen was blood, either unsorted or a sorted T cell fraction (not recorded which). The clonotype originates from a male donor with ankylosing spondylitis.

CDR3 nucleotides: TGCAGTGCAAATTCCGGGACTAGCGGGAGTGGAGAGCAGTTCTTC. This codes for CSANSGTSGSGEQFF. This chain uses TRBV20-1 with TRBJ2-1; 14 bases agree with TRBD2. The germline CDR1 and CDR2 sequences are DFQATT and SNEGSKA (reference sequence). The V segment lost 6 bases and the J segment 10 bases; nucleotides outside the gene matches: 11. The CDR3 totals 15 residues.